One and the same sample provided the 11 T cell receptor beta chains below, sequenced in a study of long-term antiretroviral therapy in people with HIV. They ran version v3.0 of the immunoSEQ assay at survey level. Only in-frame clones appear in the TCRdb table, and some are missing; sequencing was by immunoSEQ multiplex PCR. The sample shows more than 20,000 clones, approximately 81% of them seen only once. Sample: unsorted PBMCs, taken 2.3 years after starting antiretroviral therapy. These receptors all come from a middle-aged man with HIV.

This clone was seen a few times. The chain combines TRBV7-8 with TRBJ2-1; 7 bases map to TRBD2. Germline trimming cut 3 bases from V and 8 bases from J; bases unmatched to any gene: 10. Germline assignment: CDR1 SGHVS and CDR2 FQNEAQ. The CDR3 totals 15 residues. CDR3 in amino acids: CASSLGWGGGDEQFF. CDR3 sequence (DNA): TGTGCCAGCAGCTTGGGGTGGGGGGGTGGCGATGAGCAGTTCTTC. Full variable domain (rest looked up from reference TRBV7-8 and TRBJ2-1): GAGVSQSPRYKVAKRGQDVALRCDPISGHVSLFWYQQALGQGPEFLTYFQNEAQLDKSGLPSDRFFAERPEGSVSTLKIQRTQQEDSAVYLCASSLGWGGGDEQFFGPGTRLTVL.

The gene calls are TRBV14 and TRBJ1-5; 8 nucleotides agree with TRBD1. Trimming removed 0 bases from V and 3 bases from J; junction bases left unmatched: 13. Germline V gene data show CDR1 as SGHDN and CDR2 as FVKESK. This CDR3 has 19 amino acids. CDR3 bases: TGTGCCAGCAGCCAAGAGGACAGGGCGGAATGTGGTACCAATCAGCCCCAGCATTTT. Translation gives CASSQEDRAECGTNQPQHF.

The V gene is TRBV30, the J gene TRBJ2-7, with D possibly TRBD1 on 7 matching bases. Trimming removed 0 bases from V and 0 bases from J, with 18 bases in between. This CDR3 has 17 residues. CDR1 and CDR2 from the germline V gene are GTSNPN and SVGIG (reference sequence). This chain's CDR3 is CAWSVPVYRGLSYEQYF. The CDR3 nucleotides read TGTGCCTGGAGTGTACCTGTCTACAGGGGACTCTCCTACGAGCAGTACTTC.

The rearrangement links TRBV29-1 to TRBJ2-1; weak D call: TRBD2 (5 bases). The CDR3 is 12 residues long. V was shortened by 6 bases and J by 0 bases, with 6 bases between the two germline ends. Germline lookup yields CDR1 SQVTM and CDR2 ANQGSEA. This CDR3 is CSVGDSYNEQFF. The CDR3 nucleotides are TGCAGCGTCGGGGACTCCTACAATGAGCAGTTCTTC.

This chain links TRBV9 with TRBJ2-3, with 9 nucleotides matching TRBD2. Germline values: CDR1 SGDLS, CDR2 YYNGEE. J gave up 5 bases and V 1 base, and 8 bases lay outside the gene matches. This CDR3 spans 16 amino acids. The CDR3 bases are TGTGCCAGCAGCGTACTTGGCGGGGGGGCAGGAGATACGCAGTATTTT. Protein product: CASSVLGGGAGDTQYF.

J is TRBJ2-3 and V is TRBV7-8; D not resolved. V was pared by 1 base and J by 1 base, with 9 bases between. The CDR3 is made up of 15 amino acids. The germline V gene encodes CDR1 SGHVS and CDR2 FQNEAQ. The CDR3 DNA sequence: TGTGCCAGCAGCTTAGAGATTAGGGGCACAGATACGCAGTATTTT. Its translation is CASSLEIRGTDTQYF. Combining the CDR3 with reference TRBV7-8 and TRBJ2-3 gives the whole variable domain GAGVSQSPRYKVAKRGQDVALRCDPISGHVSLFWYQQALGQGPEFLTYFQNEAQLDKSGLPSDRFFAERPEGSVSTLKIQRTQQEDSAVYLCASSLEIRGTDTQYFGPGTRLTVL.

V and J are TRBV7-2 and TRBJ2-5; possibly TRBD2 for D (6 bases). Germline V lookup: CDR1 SGHTA, CDR2 FQGNSA. V lost 3 bases and J lost 5, with 16 bases in between. The CDR3 loop spans 15 amino acids. This CDR3 reads CASSLPSAGMETQYF. In nucleotides, the CDR3 is TGTGCCAGCAGCTTGCCGTCGGCGGGAATGGAGACCCAGTACTTC.

The chain joins TRBV7-9 to TRBJ2-3, with 8 bases aligning to TRBD1. Per germline, CDR1 SEHNR and CDR2 FQNEAQ (reference sequence). Trimming took 1 base from V and 1 from J; bases not matched to a gene: 10. The CDR3 consists of 18 residues. Written as DNA, the CDR3 is TGTGCCAGCAGCTTAGTAACCGGCAGGGGGCTCGGCACAGATACGCAGTATTTT. This gives the protein CASSLVTGRGLGTDTQYF.

This clone was detected a few times. The chain is built from TRBV7-9 and TRBJ1-5, with no clear D. Germline V gene data show CDR1 as SEHNR and CDR2 as FQNEAQ (reference sequence). There are 13 residues in the CDR3. Trimming left V 1 base short and J 4 bases short, with 5 bases between. The CDR3 DNA reads as TGTGCCAGCAGCTTAGATGAGAATCAGCCCCAGCATTTT. Protein product: CASSLDENQPQHF.

Only a few counts were recorded for this clone. The J gene is TRBJ2-7, the V gene TRBV11-2; D not certain. Germline V CDR1 and CDR2: SGHAT, FQNNGV. Deletions cut 2 bases from V and 3 bases from J, with 8 bases between. CDR3 size: 13 residues. The CDR3 nucleotides are TGTGCCAGCAGCTTAATGGGGAACTACGAGCAGTACTTC. Amino acid sequence: CASSLMGNYEQYF.

The chain is built from TRBV6-6 and TRBJ2-7, with a tentative D call TRBD1 (5 bases). CDR1 and CDR2 (germline): MNHNY, SVGAGI (reference sequence). The V end lost 2 bases, the J end lost 0 bases, and 11 bases lay between the germline ends. The CDR3 is made up of 15 amino acids. In DNA, the CDR3 is TGTGCCAGCAGTTACAGTCGGCAGGGCTCCTACGAGCAGTACTTC. It translates to CASSYSRQGSYEQYF.